Sequencing of this T cell receptor (beta chain) was carried out in a study of patients and donors after allogeneic stem cell transplantation. TCRdb ran MiXCR on the RT-PCR reads and lists one entry per CDR3 protein. The sample includes roughly 960,000 distinct CDR3 sequences, about a sixth seen only once; the top ten take roughly 6%. Germline lookup yields CDR1 SGHRS and CDR2 YFSETQ. V was pared by 0 bases and J by 2 bases, with 8 bases of the junction left unmatched. This CDR3 has 17 amino acids. The chain combines TRBV5-1 with TRBJ1-3; 7 bases align to TRBD1. The receptor was isolated from a human donor who was either an allogeneic HSCT recipient or a stem cell or donor lymphocyte infusion donor (not recorded which). It is not recorded whose cells these are; they may come from a transplant donor. Sequences were obtained from blood, either unsorted or a sorted T cell fraction (not recorded which). The CDR3 nucleotides read TGCGCCAGCAGCTTGGGGGGGACAGACCGGGCTGGAAACACCATATATTTT. Its translation is CASSLGGTDRAGNTIYF.